The entry below describes one TCR beta chain. Its specificity is not known. Germline lookup yields CDR1 MNHEY and CDR2 SMNVEV (reference sequence). Trimming left V 5 bases short and J 6 bases short, with 10 bases between. The CDR3 runs to 13 residues. The source of the sample is a study of T cell repertoires in cytomegalovirus infection. Across the study: Indicated by public TCR beta signatures were CMV infection and matching HLA type. Study conclusions and caveats: Cumulative frequency (of public TCR beta family members) identified carriers of CMV plus the relevant HLA. CMV-specific TCR beta clonotypes restricted by HLA-C were the ones dominating the ex vivo response.

TCRdb independently ran MiXCR on the reads; one entry per CDR3 protein. The sample consists of 650,000 to 850,000 distinct CDR3 sequences, about 28% of them appearing once. The input for sequencing was cultured CD8+ T cells from PBMCs, taken from culture after CMV antigen stimulation. This TCR derives from a human donor in good health (CMV status not recorded). Some clones in this sample may be carry-over from other donors' samples. V is TRBV27 and J is TRBJ1-4; D may be TRBD1 (6 bases). The CDR3 loop reads CASSRGIDEKLFF. The CDR3 nucleotides read TGTGCCAGCAGTAGGGGGATCGATGAAAAACTGTTTTTT.